This T cell receptor (beta chain) was recorded in a study of response to subunit inactivated influenza vaccine. Germline CDR1 and CDR2: SGHAT and FQDESV (reference sequence). J was trimmed by 0 bases and V by 5 bases; bases with no gene match: 10. This CDR3 contains 20 residues. Overall study results and limits: That few new T cells are recruited by each seasonal influenza vaccination was the authors' suggestion.

TCRdb reprocessed the RT-PCR reads via MiXCR and lists one record per CDR3 protein. Here the sample spans more than 700,000 distinct CDR3 sequences, 21% being singletons. With respect to this clonotype: Its antigen is not identified.

This TCR was recovered from a man aged 50-60 years who received an inactivated influenza vaccine. Sequencing used PBMCs from blood, obtained about 5 days after vaccination. J is TRBJ2-1 and V is TRBV11-1; TRBD2 agrees at 16 bases. CDR3 amino acids: CASSTLTGTSGRGSYNEQFF. The CDR3 bases are TGTGCCAGCAGCACTCTAACCGGGACTAGCGGGAGGGGCTCCTACAATGAGCAGTTCTTC. The whole variable domain, filled in from reference TRBV11-1 and TRBJ2-1, reads EAEVAQSPRYKITEKSQAVAFWCDPISGHATLYWYRQILGQGPELLVQFQDESVVDDSQLPKDRFSAERLKGVDSTLKIQPAELGDSAMYLCASSTLTGTSGRGSYNEQFFGPGTRLTVL.